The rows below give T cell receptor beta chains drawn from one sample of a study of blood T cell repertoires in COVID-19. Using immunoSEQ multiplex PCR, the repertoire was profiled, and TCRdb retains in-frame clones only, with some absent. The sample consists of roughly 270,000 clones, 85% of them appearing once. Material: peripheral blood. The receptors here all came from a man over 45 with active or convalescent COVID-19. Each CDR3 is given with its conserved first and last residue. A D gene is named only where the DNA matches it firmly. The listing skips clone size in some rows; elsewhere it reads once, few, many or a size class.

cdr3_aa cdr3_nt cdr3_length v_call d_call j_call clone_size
CASSEPRELAGFPYEQYF TGCGCCAGCAGTGAGCCGCGGGAACTAGCGGGATTCCCGTACGAGCAGTACTTC 18 TRBV10-1 TRBD2 TRBJ2-7 .
CASSLQGHTQYF TGTGCCAGCAGTCTACAGGGCCATACGCAGTATTTT 12 TRBV12-3/TRBV12-4 . TRBJ2-3 .
CASSFWQGADSGANVLTF TGTGCCAGCAGTTTCTGGCAGGGGGCGGACTCTGGGGCCAACGTCCTGACTTTC 18 TRBV28 TRBD1 TRBJ2-6 .
CASSGTGNQPQHF TGTGCCAGTAGTGGGACAGGGAATCAGCCCCAGCATTTT 13 TRBV19 TRBD1 TRBJ1-5 .
CASSIGSQGMNYGYTF TGTGCCAGTAGTATAGGAAGCCAGGGAATGAACTATGGCTACACCTTC 16 TRBV19 . TRBJ1-2 .
CASSLTGTLWGYEQFF TGTGCCAGCAGTCTGACCGGGACTCTCTGGGGATATGAGCAGTTCTTC 16 TRBV27 . TRBJ2-1 .
CATSDLQYGTGFSPLHF TGTGCCACCAGTGATTTGCAGTATGGGACAGGGTTTTCACCCCTCCACTTT 17 TRBV24-1 TRBD1 TRBJ1-6 .
CASSLLPPYNEQFF TGTGCCAGCAGCTTACTCCCCCCCTACAATGAGCAGTTCTTC 14 TRBV7-3 . TRBJ2-1 .
CASSPDRSNYGYTF TGTGCCAGCTCACCGGACAGGTCTAACTATGGCTACACCTTC 14 TRBV18 TRBD1 TRBJ1-2 .
CSASRESNQPQHF TGCAGTGCTAGTCGGGAGAGCAATCAGCCCCAGCATTTT 13 TRBV20-1 . TRBJ1-5 .
CASSYGRLAGGPSWADTQYF TGTGCCAGCAGTTACGGAAGACTAGCGGGAGGGCCCTCGTGGGCAGATACGCAGTATTTT 20 TRBV6-2/TRBV6-3 TRBD2 TRBJ2-3 .
CSVGVGDEQFF TGCAGCGTTGGGGTCGGAGATGAGCAGTTCTTC 11 TRBV29-1 . TRBJ2-1 .
CASSLDRGEVAFF TGTGCCAGCAGCTTGGACAGAGGGGAGGTAGCTTTCTTT 13 TRBV5-6 . TRBJ1-1 .
CASSEQGSLEPQHF TGTGCCAGCAGTGAACAGGGGTCGTTGGAGCCCCAGCATTTT 14 TRBV2 . TRBJ1-5 .
CASSSLREAFF TGTGCCAGCAGTTCACTGAGGGAAGCTTTCTTT 11 TRBV12-3/TRBV12-4 . TRBJ1-1 .
CASSRSSGKGTDTQYF TGTGCCAGCAGTCGTAGTAGCGGGAAGGGCACAGATACGCAGTATTTT 16 TRBV3-1/TRBV3-2 TRBD2 TRBJ2-3 .
CASSQSRGTEAFF TGCGCCAGCAGTCAATCGAGGGGGACTGAAGCTTTCTTT 13 TRBV23-1 . TRBJ1-1 .
CASSLGISGSTGELFF TGTGCCAGCAGCTTAGGGATTAGCGGGAGTACCGGGGAGCTGTTTTTT 16 TRBV7-3 TRBD2 TRBJ2-2 .
CASSQTGDNYGYTF TGTGCCAGCTCACAGACAGGGGATAACTATGGCTACACCTTC 14 TRBV18 TRBD1 TRBJ1-2 few
CASRSGTGDYEQYF TGTGCCAGCAGATCCGGGACAGGCGACTACGAGCAGTACTTC 14 TRBV2 TRBD1 TRBJ2-7 .
CASSASYGTQYEQYF TGTGCCAGCAGCGCATCATACGGGACACAATACGAGCAGTACTTC 15 TRBV5-5 . TRBJ2-7 few
CASSWRGQVEQYF TGTGCCAGCAGCTGGCGGGGGCAGGTGGAGCAGTACTTC 13 TRBV7-2 . TRBJ2-7 once
CASSPPNGRGSYEQYF TGTGCCAGCAGCCCCCCTAACGGGAGAGGGTCCTACGAGCAGTACTTC 16 TRBV3-1/TRBV3-2 . TRBJ2-7 .
CASSPDRANGYTF TGCGCCAGCAGCCCTGACAGGGCGAATGGCTACACCTTC 13 TRBV10-1 TRBD1 TRBJ1-2 .
CASRDRLAGAYEQYF TGTGCCAGTAGAGATAGACTAGCGGGAGCTTACGAGCAGTACTTC 15 TRBV19 TRBD2 TRBJ2-7 .
CASSENRAGEKLFF TGTGCCAGCAGTGAAAACAGGGCGGGTGAAAAACTGTTTTTT 14 TRBV25-1 . TRBJ1-4 .
CASSQELGRNNEQFF TGCGCCAGCAGCCAAGAGTTGGGGCGAAACAATGAGCAGTTCTTC 15 TRBV4-1 . TRBJ2-1 once
CASSLARGPGYEQFF TGTGCCAGCAGCTTAGCCAGGGGGCCAGGCTATGAGCAGTTCTTC 15 TRBV11-2 TRBD1 TRBJ2-1 .
CASRRLAGGIDEQYF TGTGCCAGCCGACGACTAGCGGGAGGCATAGACGAGCAGTACTTC 15 TRBV3-1/TRBV3-2 TRBD2 TRBJ2-7 .
CASSPGRGMGGYTF TGTGCCAGCAGCCCCGGGAGGGGTATGGGTGGCTACACCTTC 14 TRBV7-2 . TRBJ1-2 few
CASSYPGGGRATDTQYF TGTGCCAGCAGTTACCCGGGGGGCGGGAGGGCTACAGATACGCAGTATTTT 17 TRBV28 TRBD2 TRBJ2-3 .
CASRRTGLSNQPQHF TGTGCCAGCAGACGGACAGGGCTTAGTAATCAGCCCCAGCATTTT 15 TRBV6-5 TRBD1 TRBJ1-5 .
CASSSSRTGDYGYTF TGTGCCAGCAGTTCCTCTCGGACAGGGGACTATGGCTACACCTTC 15 TRBV27 TRBD1 TRBJ1-2 .
CALTGSNEKLFF TGTGCCCTGACAGGGTCTAATGAAAAACTGTTTTTT 12 TRBV7-9 TRBD1 TRBJ1-4 once
CASSPPGQGWPGYTF TGTGCCAGCAGCCCCCCGGGACAGGGGTGGCCTGGCTACACCTTC 15 TRBV7-2 TRBD1 TRBJ1-2 .
CASSQERLAGGTTDTQYF TGTGCCAGCAGCCAGGAGCGACTAGCGGGAGGTACCACAGATACGCAGTATTTT 18 TRBV3-1/TRBV3-2 TRBD2 TRBJ2-3 .
CASRRTGGPNYGYTF TGTGCCAGCAGGCGGACAGGGGGCCCTAACTATGGCTACACCTTC 15 TRBV3-1/TRBV3-2 TRBD1 TRBJ1-2 .
CASSFRTSGTQADTQYF TGTGCCAGCAGCTTCCGGACTAGCGGGACGCAAGCAGATACGCAGTATTTT 17 TRBV5-4 TRBD2 TRBJ2-3 .
CASSHTGNTEAFF TGTGCCAGCAGTCACACAGGGAACACTGAAGCTTTCTTT 13 TRBV27 . TRBJ1-1 .
CASSPGTGDGRSEKLFF TGTGCCAGCAGCCCAGGGACAGGGGATGGTAGGAGTGAAAAACTGTTTTTT 17 TRBV7-9 TRBD1 TRBJ1-4 .
CATFRLNTEAFF TGTGCCACCTTCCGTTTAAACACTGAAGCTTTCTTT 12 TRBV15 . TRBJ1-1 .
CASSTQSNRGLYGYTF TGTGCCAGCAGCACCCAGAGTAACCGGGGTCTCTATGGCTACACCTTC 16 TRBV7-9 . TRBJ1-2 .
CASSYGTRRPYEQYF TGTGCCAGCAGTTACGGGACTAGACGTCCCTACGAGCAGTACTTC 15 TRBV6-2/TRBV6-3 TRBD2 TRBJ2-7 .
CASSVDGTSGRYEQYF TGTGCCAGCAGCGTAGATGGAACTAGCGGGAGGTACGAGCAGTACTTC 16 TRBV9 TRBD2 TRBJ2-7 .
CASTSDDSRMDEQFF TGTGCCAGCACGTCCGATGATAGCCGGATGGATGAGCAGTTCTTC 15 TRBV7-9 . TRBJ2-1 .
CAISQREGRGTQYF TGTGCCATCAGCCAGCGGGAGGGCCGGGGGACCCAGTACTTC 14 TRBV10-3 TRBD2 TRBJ2-5 .
CASSLRAGINEQFF TGCGCCAGCAGCTTGAGAGCGGGAATCAATGAGCAGTTCTTC 14 TRBV5-1 TRBD2 TRBJ2-1 once
CASISGTGEGQPQHF TGTGCCAGTATCTCCGGGACAGGGGAAGGTCAGCCCCAGCATTTT 15 TRBV19 TRBD1 TRBJ1-5 .
CASSQGQGTEAFF TGTGCCAGCAGCCAAGGACAGGGCACTGAAGCTTTCTTT 13 TRBV12-3/TRBV12-4 TRBD1 TRBJ1-1 .
CASSQTGFRETQYF TGTGCCAGCAGCCAAACGGGATTCAGGGAGACCCAGTACTTC 14 TRBV14 . TRBJ2-5 .
CASSVESGQHNEQFF TGTGCCAGCAGCGTAGAAAGCGGTCAACACAATGAGCAGTTCTTC 15 TRBV9 . TRBJ2-1 .
CASSPSGQGINEQFF TGTGCCAGCAGCCCCTCGGGACAGGGCATCAATGAGCAGTTCTTC 15 TRBV5-4 TRBD1 TRBJ2-1 .